This TCR beta chain was captured in a study of T cells in Graves' hyperthyroidism and ophthalmopathy. Amplification yielded TCR beta CDR3 regions, with RNA transcripts as the source. First-round RT-PCR with HTBI primers amplified the TCR CDR3 region. TCRdb reprocessed the multiplex PCR reads via MiXCR and lists one record per CDR3 protein. The sample has 500,000 to 600,000 distinct CDR3 sequences, roughly 46% seen once. This clonotype occurred a few times. The antigen remains unidentified. The study enrolled patients aged 18 to 65 with newly diagnosed hyperthyroidism of under 2 months' duration. Study-wide points: Among clonotypes expanded in thyroid above 0.001, most were also found in blood. The model's output predicted ophthalmopathy at a median of 6.5 months prior to onset.

CDR1 and CDR2 from the germline V gene are SGHRS and YFSETQ. Trimming at V came to 0 bases and at J to 4 bases, leaving 8 bases not matched to a gene. The CDR3 is made up of 16 amino acids. The TCR was taken from a woman in her late teens or twenties with Graves' hyperthyroidism. Sequencing was carried out using peripheral blood or thyroid tissue (not recorded which). The genes are TRBV5-1 and TRBJ1-1; TRBD1 agrees at 8 bases. DNA for the CDR3: TGCGCCAGCAGCTTGGCCGAGACAGGGGTCTTCACTGAAGCTTTCTTT. Translating gives CASSLAETGVFTEAFF.